These 30 T cell receptor beta chains were all obtained from the same sample, sequenced in a study of PD-L1 blockade in urothelial cancer. Libraries were prepared by immunoSEQ multiplex PCR; TCRdb keeps only in-frame clonotypes and omits some of them. In the table there are approximately 91,000 clones, approximately 87% of which are singletons. Time point here: peripheral blood 6 weeks after treatment start. The sample was PBMCs, taken around atezolizumab (anti-PD-L1) treatment. Receptor source: an older man with urothelial cancer.

The CDR3 loop is CASRETATYEQYF. CDR3 DNA sequence: TGTGCCAGCAGGGAGACAGCAACCTACGAGCAGTACTTC. The chain carries TRBV6-5 and TRBJ2-7, with a possible D match to TRBD1 (5 bases). The CDR3 sequence is 13 residues long. The germline V gene encodes CDR1 MNHEY and CDR2 SVGAGI. V was clipped by 6 bases and J by 2 bases, with 11 bases between them.

As DNA, the CDR3 is TGTGCCAGCAGCCCAGCGGGCTACGAGCAGTACTTC. It translates to CASSPAGYEQYF. The J gene is TRBJ2-7, the V gene TRBV11-1; D is perhaps TRBD2 (6 bases). V lost 5 bases to trimming and J lost 3 bases, with 8 bases between them. This CDR3 is built from 12 residues. Germline V CDR1 and CDR2: SGHAT, FQDESV (reference sequence).

The CDR3, as DNA: TGTGCCAGCAGCCACAGGGCCGGCTCTGGGGCCAACGTCCTGACTTTC. Its translation: CASSHRAGSGANVLTF. The chain links TRBV21-1 to TRBJ2-6; no check of the table's D call, TRBD1, against the DNA was made. TRBV21-1 has pseudogene status. The CDR3 length is 16 residues.

The sample holds one count of this clone. V usage is TRBV19 and J usage is TRBJ2-5; D is perhaps TRBD2 (6 bases). This CDR3 is 15 amino acids long. Per the germline V gene, CDR1 is LNHDA and CDR2 is SQIVND (reference sequence). Between the trimmed V and J ends, which lost 3 bases and 1 base, there was a span of 12 bases. The chain's CDR3 is CASSIGRDPQETQYF. CDR3 coding DNA: TGTGCCAGTAGTATCGGGCGGGATCCCCAAGAGACCCAGTACTTC.

In the case of this clone: A much larger clone lies one base from this, so it may be a read error. This sequence joins TRBV19 and TRBJ2-7; 14 bases match TRBD2. This CDR3 region has 16 residues. Germline V gene lookup returns CDR1 LNHDA and CDR2 SQIVND (reference sequence). Here the CDR3 reads CANSPWTSGRKGEQYF. For the CDR3, the DNA is TGTGCCAATAGTCCGTGGACTAGCGGGAGGAAAGGTGAGCAGTACTTC.

The CDR3, as DNA: TGTGCCAGCAGCTTGGGACTTGCGGGAGGAGCAGAGACCCAGTACTTC. Its translation: CASSLGLAGGAETQYF. The rearrangement links TRBV5-4 to TRBJ2-5; 8 bases match TRBD2. The CDR3 runs 16 residues. Trimming took 0 bases from V and 4 from J; bases not matched to a gene: 8. Germline lookup yields CDR1 SGHNT and CDR2 YYREEE (reference sequence).

The chain joins TRBV30 to TRBJ2-2, with 11 bases identical to TRBD1. Germline V CDR1 and CDR2: GTSNPN, SVGIG (reference sequence). V lost 4 bases and J lost 6; bases outside the gene matches: 10. The CDR3 has 16 amino acids. CDR3 in amino acids: CAWTRIGTGGSGELFF. CDR3 DNA: TGTGCCTGGACCAGGATAGGGACAGGGGGTTCCGGGGAGCTGTTTTTT.

V is TRBV29-1 and J is TRBJ1-1; 7 positions match TRBD1. The CDR3 totals 13 residues. Trimming took 6 bases from V and 1 from J; bases not matched to a gene: 5. Germline V gene lookup returns CDR1 SQVTM and CDR2 ANQGSEA. The CDR3 region is CSVRGQRNTEAFF. The CDR3 DNA follows: TGCAGCGTCAGGGGACAGCGGAACACTGAAGCTTTCTTT.

The chain links TRBV28 to TRBJ1-5; D is uncertain. CDR3 length: 14 residues. Germline CDR1 MDHEN, CDR2 SYDVKM. V was shortened by 6 bases and J by 0 bases, with 9 bases between the two germline ends. The CDR3 DNA is TGTGCCAGCAGCCTACTCAATAGCAATCAGCCCCAGCATTTT. The encoded protein is CASSLLNSNQPQHF.

With regard to this clone: The sample contains more than one DNA sequence encoding this CDR3. The rearrangement uses TRBV4-2 and TRBJ1-2; no clear D. Trimming removed 3 bases at V and 3 bases at J, with 11 bases between. This CDR3 contains 14 residues. Germline CDR1 LGHNA, CDR2 YNFKEQ. In nucleotides, the CDR3 is TGTGCCAGCAGCCATGTGGCAGGCGACTATGGCTACACCTTC. Amino acid sequence: CASSHVAGDYGYTF.

This rearrangement joins TRBV27 to TRBJ2-7, with D perhaps TRBD1 (5 bases). In germline, CDR1 is MNHEY, CDR2 SMNVEV (reference sequence). The CDR3 runs to 12 residues. Deletions cut 6 bases from V and 7 bases from J, with 13 bases between. CDR3 sequence reads: CASREPQGEQYF. The CDR3 nucleotides are TGTGCCAGCAGAGAGCCCCAGGGAGAGCAGTACTTC.

V usage is TRBV7-2 and J usage is TRBJ2-5, with 8 bases that match TRBD2. The germline gives CDR1 SGHTA, CDR2 FQGNSA. CDR3 length equals 15 residues. V trimming: 0 bases; J trimming: 1 base; junction bases outside the gene matches: 1. The CDR3 is CASSLASGIQETQYF. The DNA for the CDR3 is TGTGCCAGCAGCTTAGCTAGCGGGATCCAAGAGACCCAGTACTTC.

The genes are TRBV7-8 and TRBJ2-7; 8 bases map to TRBD2. CDR3 size: 14 residues. Unmatched junction bases numbered 5, after V lost 3 bases and J lost 4 bases. Germline values: CDR1 SGHVS, CDR2 FQNEAQ. The CDR3 bases are TGTGCCAGCAGCTTGACAGCGGGGGTATACGAGCAGTACTTC. Its translation: CASSLTAGVYEQYF.

The V call is TRBV28, the J call TRBJ2-7; 11 bases map to TRBD1. CDR1 and CDR2 (germline): MDHEN, SYDVKM. The CDR3 loop spans 15 amino acids. V was pared by 5 bases and J by 3 bases, with 6 bases of the junction left unmatched. The chain's CDR3 is CASSGPGTGGYEQYF. In DNA form, the CDR3 reads TGTGCCAGCAGTGGACCCGGGACAGGGGGCTACGAGCAGTACTTC. The full variable domain, with the rest looked up from reference TRBV28 and TRBJ2-7, is DVKVTQSSRYLVKRTGEKVFLECVQDMDHENMFWYRQDPGLGLRLIYFSYDVKMKEKGDIPEGYSVSREKKERFSLILESASTNQTSMYLCASSGPGTGGYEQYFGPGTRLTVT.

The chain links TRBV2 to TRBJ2-7; 8 bases map to TRBD2. CDR3 length equals 14 residues. Germline loops: CDR1 SNHLY, CDR2 FYNNEI. Trimming at V came to 7 bases and at J to 0 bases, leaving 5 bases not matched to a gene. The CDR3 spells CASTKTSDSYEQYF. In DNA, the CDR3 is TGTGCCAGCACCAAGACTAGCGACTCCTACGAGCAGTACTTC.

This rearrangement joins TRBV11-2 to TRBJ2-1; D ambiguous. The ends were cut back, 4 bases at V and 9 bases at J, with 7 bases in the middle. Germline V CDR1 and CDR2: SGHAT, FQNNGV. This CDR3 is built from 11 residues. The CDR3 spells CASSSTGEQFF. DNA of the CDR3: TGTGCCAGCAGCTCTACGGGTGAGCAGTTCTTC.

The chain employs TRBV18 and TRBJ2-2; 9 bases fit TRBD1. Trimming removed 2 bases from V and 3 bases from J; junction bases left unmatched: 4. Germline CDR1 is KGHSH and CDR2 is LQKENI. CDR3 size: 16 residues. The CDR3 bases are TGTGCCAGCTCACCAACAGACAGGGGGGACACCGGGGAGCTGTTTTTT. Translating it yields CASSPTDRGDTGELFF.

This sequence joins TRBV7-9 and TRBJ2-1, with 8 bases lining up with TRBD2. There are 15 residues in the CDR3. The V segment lost 1 base and the J segment 7 bases; nucleotides outside the gene matches: 6. Germline V gene sequence: CDR1 SEHNR, CDR2 FQNEAQ (reference sequence). For the CDR3, the DNA is TGTGCCAGCAGCTTAGGGACCGGCGGGAGGAATGAGCAGTTCTTC. Protein sequence: CASSLGTGGRNEQFF.

The genes are TRBV7-2 and TRBJ2-7, with 10 bases fitting TRBD2. V shed 3 bases, J shed 0 bases, and the junction held 11 bases outside the gene matches. Looked up from germline, CDR1 is SGHTA and CDR2 is FQGNSA. The length of the CDR3 is 18 residues. The CDR3: CASSFRGTSDRSSYEQYF. CDR3 nucleotides: TGTGCCAGCAGCTTCCGTGGGACTAGCGATAGGAGCTCCTACGAGCAGTACTTC.

V and J are TRBV19 and TRBJ2-7, with D perhaps TRBD1 (5 bases). Trimming pared 4 bases from V and 3 bases from J, leaving 13 bases between. Per germline, CDR1 LNHDA and CDR2 SQIVND (reference sequence). The CDR3 has 14 amino acids. The CDR3 sequence is CASSTLQESYEQYF. CDR3 coding DNA: TGTGCCAGTAGTACCTTACAGGAGAGCTACGAGCAGTACTTC.

This chain connects TRBV7-3 to TRBJ1-1, with a tentative D call TRBD1 (6 bases). The V gene's germline CDR1 is SGHTA and CDR2 FQGTGA. The CDR3 consists of 18 residues. Trimming took off 0 bases at V and 0 bases at J, with 17 bases between the two ends. The CDR3 nucleotides read TGTGCCAGCAGCTTAACGCCACAGGGATGGGGCCTGAACACTGAAGCTTTCTTT. Protein sequence: CASSLTPQGWGLNTEAFF. Full variable domain (rest looked up from reference TRBV7-3 and TRBJ1-1): GAGVSQTPSNKVTEKGKYVELRCDPISGHTALYWYRQSLGQGPEFLIYFQGTGAADDSGLPNDRFFAVRPEGSVSTLKIQRTERGDSAVYLCASSLTPQGWGLNTEAFFGQGTRLTVV.

The chain employs TRBV5-5 and TRBJ1-2; 10 bases fit TRBD1. After removal of 4 bases from V and 5 bases from J, the junction contained 5 bases not matched to a gene. The germline V gene encodes CDR1 SGHKS and CDR2 YYEKEE (reference sequence). The CDR3 runs 14 residues. CDR3 in amino acids: CASSPGQGMYGYTF. CDR3 coding DNA: TGTGCCAGCAGCCCGGGACAGGGGATGTATGGCTACACCTTC.

This chain links TRBV5-4 with TRBJ2-3; D perhaps matches TRBD1 (5 bases). V lost 0 bases and J lost 3, with 11 bases in between. CDR1 is SGHNT and CDR2 is YYREEE in the germline V gene (reference sequence). There are 15 residues in the CDR3. The CDR3 DNA reads TGTGCCAGCAGCTTGGGGGGCGCGTTGACAGATACGCAGTATTTT. It encodes CASSLGGALTDTQYF.

The DNA of the CDR3 is TGTGCCAGTAGCCGATTAGCGTCTAGCACAGATACGCAGTATTTT. It codes for CASSRLASSTDTQYF. This chain joins TRBV19 and TRBJ2-3, with D possibly matching TRBD2 (5 bases). This CDR3 spans 15 amino acids. Trimming cost V 6 bases and J 0 bases, with 13 bases left between them. Germline values: CDR1 LNHDA, CDR2 SQIVND (reference sequence).

This chain links TRBV15 with TRBJ2-1; D gene unclear. The germline CDR1 and CDR2 sequences are LNHNV and YYDKDF (reference sequence). V was pared by 0 bases and J by 3 bases, with 3 bases between. There are 13 residues in the CDR3. CDR3 residues: CATSRDYYNEQFF. The CDR3 region has the DNA TGTGCCACCAGCAGAGACTACTACAATGAGCAGTTCTTC.

This chain uses TRBV18 with TRBJ1-1; 8 positions agree with TRBD1. Germline V lookup: CDR1 KGHSH, CDR2 LQKENI. The CDR3 covers 16 residues. V shed 2 bases, J shed 2 bases, and the junction held 7 bases outside the gene matches. The CDR3 loop reads CASSPVDRVINTEAFF. CDR3 nucleotides: TGTGCCAGCTCACCAGTGGACAGGGTGATCAACACTGAAGCTTTCTTT.

This chain joins TRBV30 and TRBJ2-5; 9 bases match TRBD1. Germline V gene lookup returns CDR1 GTSNPN and CDR2 SVGIG (reference sequence). V lost 1 base to trimming and J lost 5 bases; unmatched junction nucleotides: 14. The CDR3 covers 17 residues. CDR3 in amino acids: CAWSGRGATGGEETQYF. As DNA, the CDR3 is TGTGCCTGGAGTGGTCGGGGAGCTACAGGGGGCGAGGAGACCCAGTACTTC.

The chain recombines TRBV28 with TRBJ1-3; TRBD1 agrees at 8 bases. CDR1 is MDHEN and CDR2 is SYDVKM in the germline V gene. CDR3 size: 14 residues. Losses at the gene ends were 6 bases for V and 2 bases for J; bases not matched to a gene: 3. Written as DNA, the CDR3 is TGTGCCAGCAGGGTGGGACAGGCTGGAAACACCATATATTTT. Translating gives CASRVGQAGNTIYF.

The chain recombines TRBV7-6 with TRBJ2-5, with D possibly matching TRBD1 (5 bases). This CDR3 is built from 14 residues. CDR1 and CDR2 from the germline V gene are SGHVS and FNYEAQ. V dropped 3 bases and J dropped 2 bases, with 10 bases sitting between them. For the CDR3, the DNA is TGTGCCAGCAGCTTCGGAGACAGACAAGAGACCCAGTACTTC. Translation gives CASSFGDRQETQYF.

The gene calls are TRBV7-2 and TRBJ2-7, with TRBD2 identical over 8 bases. V gave up 4 bases and J gave up 3 bases; unmatched junction bases: 11. Germline CDR1 SGHTA, CDR2 FQGNSA. CDR3 size: 16 residues. CDR3 amino acids: CASSSLRSGGSYEQYF. CDR3 DNA: TGTGCCAGCAGCTCCCTTAGAAGCGGGGGTAGCTACGAGCAGTACTTC. The complete variable domain, with remaining parts taken from reference TRBV7-2 and TRBJ2-7, reads GAGVSQSPSNKVTEKGKDVELRCDPISGHTALYWYRQSLGQGLEFLIYFQGNSAPDKSGLPSDRFSAERTGGSVSTLTIQRTQQEDSAVYLCASSSLRSGGSYEQYFGPGTRLTVT.